This T cell receptor beta chain was profiled in a study of blood T cell repertoires in COVID-19. On the study more broadly: Sites across the United States, Italy and Spain contributed samples from acute and convalescent COVID-19.

Clinical histories supplied by participants themselves formed the basis of cohort assignment. Source study methods: By means of reference gene primer amplification, nucleated cell counts were estimated. Libraries were prepared by immunoSEQ multiplex PCR; TCRdb keeps only in-frame clonotypes and omits some of them. D and trimming were read from the DNA, whereas the V and J calls and clone size are those reported in that table. The sample shows approximately 250,000 clones, 88% of them seen only once. This clone was seen a few times. Germline V gives CDR1 SGDLS, CDR2 YYNGEE. This CDR3 spans 14 amino acids. V was pared by 4 bases and J by 2 bases, with 12 bases between.

The sequence derives from a woman aged 60-75 years in a cohort exposed to, infected with or recovered from COVID-19 (not recorded which). What was sequenced was PBMCs or T cells enriched from blood (not recorded which). The chain recombines TRBV9 with TRBJ1-2; no clear D gene. The CDR3 spells CASSTQTGNYGYTF. Here the CDR3 DNA reads TGTGCCAGCAGCACTCAGACGGGGAACTATGGCTACACCTTC.